This passage covers 25 T cell receptor beta chains from one sample sequenced in a study of T cell clusters in autoimmune cytopenias. Tens of thousands of genome equivalents of blood DNA were amplified for TRB. TRB was amplified by touch-down multiplex PCR, primer pools A and B combined. One entry per CDR3 protein, without DNA, is what TCRdb gives after re-calling the multiplex PCR reads. This table holds approximately 1,500 distinct CDR3 sequences. The sequenced material came from peripheral blood. These receptors were obtained from a human donor with an autoimmune cytopenia or autoimmune hepatitis (not recorded which).

This clonotype is called medium-sized based on its frequency. The V and J genes are TRBV11-2 and TRBJ2-3; TCRdb designates TRBD2, a call that cannot be tested without DNA. Germline CDR1 is SGHAT and CDR2 is FQNNGV. The CDR3 loop spans 16 amino acids. This CDR3 reads CASSLVLAGAADTQYF.

This chain uses TRBV20-1 with TRBJ1-3. In germline, CDR1 is DFQATT, CDR2 SNEGSKA (reference sequence). The CDR3 sequence is 16 residues long. The CDR3 protein is CSAVPYSADSGNTIYF.

The CDR3 spells CASSPLGDTEAFF. V usage is TRBV18 and J usage is TRBJ1-1. Germline V CDR1 and CDR2: KGHSH, LQKENI. CDR3 length equals 13 residues.

The CDR3 reads CASSRGRGRQETQYF. The chain joins TRBV27 to TRBJ2-5; there is no DNA to check the TCRdb D call of TRBD1. Germline assignment: CDR1 MNHEY and CDR2 SMNVEV (reference sequence). There are 15 residues in the CDR3.

This clonotype is identified as medium-sized from frequency. The V and J genes are TRBV6-5 and TRBJ2-2; TCRdb names TRBD2, which stays unverified in the absence of DNA. Germline-derived CDR1 and CDR2 are MNHEY and SVGAGI. The CDR3 length is 15 residues. Here the CDR3 reads CASSKGLAATGELFF.

This clonotype counts as medium-sized (0.01 to 0.1%) by frequency. This sequence joins TRBV19 and TRBJ1-2; TCRdb reports TRBD1, a call that lacks DNA to check it against. The CDR3 has 14 residues. Germline assignment: CDR1 LNHDA and CDR2 SQIVND (reference sequence). The CDR3 sequence: CASTSGQLPYGYTF.

By frequency, this clonotype is medium-sized. The J gene is TRBJ1-2, the V gene TRBV7-6. The CDR3 runs to 14 residues. From germline, CDR1 is SGHVS and CDR2 FNYEAQ. The CDR3 spells CASSLGPNNYGYTF.

This clonotype is medium-sized by frequency. The rearrangement joins TRBV6-1 to TRBJ1-2; TCRdb gives TRBD1 as the D gene, but with no DNA this cannot be confirmed. Germline V gene data show CDR1 as MNHNS and CDR2 as SASEGT. There are 15 residues in the CDR3. The CDR3 loop reads CASSLDLYRGVSYTF.

This sequence joins TRBV7-9 and TRBJ2-2; as DNA is missing, the TRBD1 call by TCRdb cannot be tested. Germline V gene data show CDR1 as SEHNR and CDR2 as FQNEAQ (reference sequence). The CDR3 loop spans 12 amino acids. The CDR3 here is CASRPGTGELFF.

The V and J genes are TRBV7-9 and TRBJ1-2. Per the germline V gene, CDR1 is SEHNR and CDR2 is FQNEAQ (reference sequence). The CDR3 is 13 amino acids. This chain's CDR3 is CASSRDSGHGYTF.

Frequency places this clonotype as medium-sized. The chain combines TRBV6-1 with TRBJ2-3. Germline CDR1 and CDR2: MNHNS and SASEGT. The CDR3 contains 12 residues. CDR3 region: CASSEMRDTQYF.

This chain uses TRBV6-5 with TRBJ1-1; TCRdb's D call, TRBD1, is unchecked because there is no DNA. This CDR3 spans 15 amino acids. Germline loops: CDR1 MNHEY, CDR2 SVGAGI. The CDR3 loop reads CASSLGLKGYTEAFF.

This clonotype is labeled medium-sized (0.01 to 0.1%) based on frequency. The V and J genes are TRBV10-3 and TRBJ2-7; TCRdb outputs TRBD1, but without DNA this stays unchecked. The CDR3 totals 15 residues. Looked up from germline, CDR1 is ENHRY and CDR2 is SYGVKD. This CDR3 reads CAISAGQGQRNEQYF.

This clonotype is identified as large from frequency. The chain is built from TRBV5-5 and TRBJ1-6. Germline assignment: CDR1 SGHKS and CDR2 YYEKEE (reference sequence). This CDR3 region has 15 residues. The CDR3 reads CASSLGVSYNSPLHF.

The chain couples TRBV7-7 to TRBJ2-7. The length of the CDR3 is 13 residues. CDR1 and CDR2 (germline): SSHAT, FNYEAQ (reference sequence). CDR3 amino acids: CASSLTWTREQYF.

J is TRBJ1-4 and V is TRBV20-1; the D call of TRBD1 rests on TCRdb alone, since no DNA is present to check it. Germline V lookup: CDR1 DFQATT, CDR2 SNEGSKA (reference sequence). This CDR3 has 14 amino acids. CDR3 sequence: CSAPRSAANEKLFF.

V usage is TRBV5-1 and J usage is TRBJ2-2. CDR1 and CDR2 from the germline V gene are SGHRS and YFSETQ. CDR3 length: 15 residues. The CDR3 protein is CASRMAELNTGELFF.

V usage is TRBV24-1 and J usage is TRBJ2-3; TCRdb calls TRBD2, which cannot be checked without DNA. Germline-derived CDR1 and CDR2 are KGHDR and SFDVKD. The CDR3 has 14 amino acids. The CDR3 here is CATSEGRRADTQYF.

This clonotype registers large (0.1 to 1%) by frequency. This sequence joins TRBV29-1 and TRBJ2-1; TCRdb returns TRBD2, unconfirmable since there is no DNA. Germline-derived CDR1 and CDR2 are SQVTM and ANQGSEA. This CDR3 comprises 14 residues. CDR3 sequence reads: CSVDLASGPNEQFF.

V and J are TRBV21-1 and TRBJ1-5; as DNA is missing, the TRBD1 call by TCRdb cannot be tested. TRBV21-1 is listed as a pseudogene. The CDR3 is made up of 14 amino acids. CDR3 sequence: CASSTGQGEQPQHF.

The rearrangement joins TRBV7-2 to TRBJ2-2; TCRdb's D call of TRBD1 is untestable without DNA. Per the germline V gene, CDR1 is SGHTA and CDR2 is FQGNSA. The CDR3 runs 16 residues. The chain's CDR3 is CASSVGGTGGSGELFF.

This clonotype is medium-sized by frequency. The chain links TRBV5-1 to TRBJ2-1; TCRdb outputs TRBD1, but without DNA this stays unchecked. The CDR3 totals 17 residues. Germline V gene data show CDR1 as SGHRS and CDR2 as YFSETQ. The CDR3 loop is CASSLGLLPNVYNEQFF.

The chain employs TRBV6-5 and TRBJ1-1. The CDR3 is 11 residues long. Germline values: CDR1 MNHEY, CDR2 SVGAGI. The chain's CDR3 is CASSQNTEALF.

This chain uses TRBV5-1 with TRBJ2-7; the TCRdb call, TRBD1, lacks DNA for checking. The germline CDR1 and CDR2 sequences are SGHRS and YFSETQ. The CDR3 runs 15 residues. CDR3 region: CASSLGGQGGYEQYF.

The V gene is TRBV18, the J gene TRBJ1-2; TCRdb indicates TRBD1, and absent DNA this call remains unverified. Per the germline V gene, CDR1 is KGHSH and CDR2 is LQKENI. This CDR3 contains 17 residues. CDR3 loop: CASSPVTGGNLDYGYTF.